Below, 9 T cell receptor beta chains from the same sample are listed, as sequenced in a study of OX40 agonist ivuxolimab in advanced cancers. Library method: the immunoSEQ multiplex PCR assay. In its TCRdb copy, this immuneACCESS table keeps in-frame sequences only and misses some clones. Where compared with another copy, unresolved V genes explain less than half of these, and the others have no known cause. The sample table lists approximately 62,000 clones, roughly 87% of them with a count of one. The top ten hold more than 5% of the sample. This specimen was CD4+ or CD8+ T cells sorted from blood, taken in a trial of the OX40 agonist ivuxolimab. The source is an adult with an advanced solid tumor such as melanoma, head and neck, liver or kidney cancer.

This chain joins TRBV4-1 and TRBJ2-7; TRBD1 matches 8 bases. The V gene's germline CDR1 is MGHRA and CDR2 YSYEKL. Trimming at V came to 3 bases and at J to 6 bases, leaving 4 bases not matched to a gene. The CDR3 consists of 13 residues. The CDR3 DNA follows: TGCGCCAGCAGCCAGCAGACAGGGGTCGAGCAGTACTTC. Residues: CASSQQTGVEQYF.

Here the CDR3 DNA reads TGTGCCAGCAGTTTATCTCCATTCTACGAGCAGTACTTC. The encoded protein is CASSLSPFYEQYF. V gene TRBV28 combines with J gene TRBJ2-7, with D hard to call. V was pared by 1 base and J by 3 bases, with 7 bases between. The CDR3 covers 13 residues. Germline CDR1 is MDHEN and CDR2 is SYDVKM. Full variable domain (remainder filled in from reference TRBV28 and TRBJ2-7): DVKVTQSSRYLVKRTGEKVFLECVQDMDHENMFWYRQDPGLGLRLIYFSYDVKMKEKGDIPEGYSVSREKKERFSLILESASTNQTSMYLCASSLSPFYEQYFGPGTRLTVT.

The chain is built from TRBV6-4 and TRBJ1-2, with 11 bases aligning to TRBD1. V dropped 5 bases and J dropped 6; count of bases not matched to a gene: 8. The germline V gene has CDR1 MRHNA and CDR2 SNTAGT. There are 15 residues in the CDR3. CDR3 in amino acids: CASSRGQGATDGYTF. CDR3 sequence (DNA): TGTGCCAGCAGTCGAGGACAGGGGGCTACGGATGGCTACACCTTC.

Worth noting for this clone: The sample holds other DNA sequences that translate to the same CDR3. The J gene is TRBJ1-5, the V gene TRBV27; the match to TRBD1 covers 10 bases. With 6 bases clipped from V and 4 bases from J, the junction kept 6 bases outside the gene matches. The CDR3 has 15 amino acids. The germline gives CDR1 MNHEY, CDR2 SMNVEV (reference sequence). CDR3 bases: TGTGCCAGCAGGCCCGGGACAGGGGTTAATCAGCCCCAGCATTTT. Protein product: CASRPGTGVNQPQHF.

The chain joins TRBV7-8 to TRBJ2-3, with D tentatively TRBD1 or TRBD2 (5 bases each). Germline CDR1 reads SGHVS; CDR2 reads FQNEAQ. V was shortened by 5 bases and J by 7 bases, with 16 bases between the two germline ends. This CDR3 is 14 amino acids long. The CDR3 sequence is CASSAGTRYYTQYF. CDR3 in DNA: TGTGCCAGCAGCGCCGGGACGCGCTACTATACGCAGTATTTT.

In this sample, this clone turned up once. V gene TRBV9 combines with J gene TRBJ1-5; no clear D. Germline loops: CDR1 SGDLS, CDR2 YYNGEE. V dropped 1 base and J dropped 0 bases, with 8 bases sitting between them. The CDR3 length is 15 residues. This CDR3 is CASSVSSGSNQPQHF. CDR3 sequence (DNA): TGTGCCAGCAGCGTATCTTCCGGTAGCAATCAGCCCCAGCATTTT.

The chain links TRBV4-2 to TRBJ2-5, with D hard to call. Germline V CDR1 and CDR2: LGHNA, YNFKEQ. V lost 0 bases, J lost 5 bases, and 4 bases lay in between. This CDR3 contains 12 residues. The CDR3 here is CASSQDRETQYF. As DNA, the CDR3 is TGTGCCAGCAGCCAAGATCGGGAGACCCAGTACTTC.

The chain combines TRBV28 with TRBJ2-3; TRBD1 or TRBD2 may be the D gene (5 bases each). V was cut by 4 bases and J by 3 bases, with 14 bases left in between. This CDR3 region has 15 residues. Germline V gene sequence: CDR1 MDHEN, CDR2 SYDVKM. The CDR3 bases are TGTGCCAGCAGTTCCCCAGAGGGGCGGACAGATACGCAGTATTTT. Translation: CASSSPEGRTDTQYF. Together with reference TRBV28 and TRBJ2-3, the CDR3 gives the full variable domain: DVKVTQSSRYLVKRTGEKVFLECVQDMDHENMFWYRQDPGLGLRLIYFSYDVKMKEKGDIPEGYSVSREKKERFSLILESASTNQTSMYLCASSSPEGRTDTQYFGPGTRLTVL.

J is TRBJ2-2 and V is TRBV19, with 9 bases fitting TRBD1. Germline trimming cut 6 bases from V and 4 bases from J; bases unmatched to any gene: 3. Germline V gives CDR1 LNHDA, CDR2 SQIVND (reference sequence). CDR3 length: 14 residues. CDR3: CASSEQGATGELFF. CDR3 DNA: TGTGCCAGTAGCGAACAGGGGGCCACCGGGGAGCTGTTTTTT.